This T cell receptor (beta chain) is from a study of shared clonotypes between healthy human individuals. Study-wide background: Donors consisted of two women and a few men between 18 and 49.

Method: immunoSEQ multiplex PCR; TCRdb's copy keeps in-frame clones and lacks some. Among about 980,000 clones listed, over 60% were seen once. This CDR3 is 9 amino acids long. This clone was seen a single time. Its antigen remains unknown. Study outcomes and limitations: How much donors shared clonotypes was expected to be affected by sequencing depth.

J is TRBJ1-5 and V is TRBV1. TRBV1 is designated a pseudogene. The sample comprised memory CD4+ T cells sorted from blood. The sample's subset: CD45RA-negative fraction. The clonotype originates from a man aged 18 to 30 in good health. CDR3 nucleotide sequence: TGCACCTCCGGGGAGCCCCAGCATTTT. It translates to CTSGEPQHF.